The 5 T cell receptor beta chains listed next were all sequenced from one sample in a study of CD4+ T cells in melanoma. Profiling relied on immunoSEQ multiplex PCR, and the TCRdb table lists in-frame clones only, not all of them. Among 10,000 to 12,000 clones, around 64% were seen once, and the ten largest hold more than 10%. The sequenced sample consisted of cells from a culture (not recorded whether cultured in vitro). The receptor source for this set is a human donor with melanoma.

This clone showed up just a few times. V and J are TRBV5-1 and TRBJ1-1; 9 bases match TRBD1. The CDR3 totals 14 residues. Per the germline V gene, CDR1 is SGHRS and CDR2 is YFSETQ. The J segment lost 5 bases and the V segment lost 4 bases, leaving 6 bases of the junction unmatched. Here the CDR3 DNA reads TGCGCCAGCAGCACGGGACAGGGTAGAACTGAAGCTTTCTTT. Protein: CASSTGQGRTEAFF.

V gene TRBV5-1 combines with J gene TRBJ2-3; 9 bases fit TRBD1. J lost 3 bases, V lost 4 bases, and 3 bases had no gene match. CDR3 length equals 14 residues. Germline lookup yields CDR1 SGHRS and CDR2 YFSETQ. CDR3 region: CASSRDRVTDTQYF. The CDR3 DNA follows: TGCGCCAGCAGCAGGGACAGGGTAACAGATACGCAGTATTTT.

The CDR3 here is CASSFLANYGYTF. Here the CDR3 DNA reads TGTGCCAGCAGCTTTTTGGCTAACTATGGCTACACCTTC. The chain joins TRBV7-7 to TRBJ1-2; D is undetermined. This CDR3 is built from 13 residues. Germline V gives CDR1 SSHAT, CDR2 FNYEAQ (reference sequence). The V and J ends lost 3 bases and 0 bases respectively, with 5 bases between them.

This chain links TRBV18 with TRBJ1-5; D call uncertain. Trimming stripped 3 bases from V and 1 base from J, with 13 bases between. Germline CDR1 is KGHSH and CDR2 is LQKENI. The CDR3 is 16 residues long. CDR3 residues: CASSPGGRVSNQPQHF. The CDR3 coding sequence is TGTGCCAGCTCACCGGGAGGGAGGGTGAGCAATCAGCCCCAGCATTTT.

This chain connects TRBV5-1 to TRBJ1-1; a possible D gene is TRBD1 (5 bases). The germline gives CDR1 SGHRS, CDR2 YFSETQ. V was trimmed by 4 bases and J by 0 bases, leaving 16 bases between them. This CDR3 is built from 16 residues. CDR3: CASSPAAGRVNTEAFF. CDR3 nucleotide sequence: TGCGCCAGCAGCCCGGCGGCAGGGAGGGTGAACACTGAAGCTTTCTTT. Complete variable domain (other parts from reference TRBV5-1 and TRBJ1-1): KAGVTQTPRYLIKTRGQQVTLSCSPISGHRSVSWYQQTPGQGLQFLFEYFSETQRNKGNFPGRFSGRQFSNSRSEMNVSTLELGDSALYLCASSPAAGRVNTEAFFGQGTRLTVV.